This TCR beta chain was documented in a study of beta chain features in type 1 diabetes. General study points: Patients' naive, central memory and regulatory TCRB repertoires appeared more alike than those of healthy donors. Type 1 diabetes patients showed a moderate but significant shortening of TCRB CDR3s in all four CD4+ subsets. For patients and controls alike, PCR might favor shorter templates to the same degree.

Trimming took off 4 bases at V and 3 bases at J, with 10 bases between the two ends. CDR3 length: 14 amino acids. The germline V gene has CDR1 SNHLY and CDR2 FYNNEI. By way of CD45RO/CCR7/CD25/CD127/CD95/CD27, the CD4+ regulatory, stem cell-like memory, central memory and naive cells were sorted. Sorted populations all had greater than 95% purity. Turning to this clone: What it binds is not known.

Investigators reverse transcribed all isolated RNA, so they sequenced expressed TCRB transcripts. Profiled with immunoSEQ multiplex PCR; TCRdb holds only in-frame clones, not every one. The data show roughly 100,000 clones, 25% to 35% seen once. The sequencing input was central memory CD4+ T cells from blood. This TCR was sampled from a woman between 18 and 29 years old with type 1 diabetes. The chain is built from TRBV2 and TRBJ2-1, with a weak D call TRBD2 (5 bases). DNA for the CDR3: TGTGCCAGCAGTGTGTCTAGCAGCTACAATGAGCAGTTCTTC. This gives the protein CASSVSSSYNEQFF.